The present T cell receptor (beta chain) was sequenced within a study of regulatory T cells in long-lasting Graves disease. Study information: Patients met the persistent Graves' disease definition after over 5 years of antithyroid drugs with positive TSH receptor antibodies.

Study-level points and caveats: Less diverse TCR repertoires were seen in persistent Graves' patients than in newly diagnosed ones.

The V end lost 0 bases, the J end lost 7 bases, and 10 bases lay between the germline ends. The germline gives CDR1 DFQATT, CDR2 SNEGSKA (reference sequence). The CDR3 totals 13 residues. In building TCR beta libraries, iRepertoire HTBI primers were used together with Arm-PCR of CDR3 regions. TCRdb reprocessed the multiplex PCR reads with MiXCR, giving one entry per CDR3 protein. The sample includes hundreds of thousands of distinct CDR3 sequences, approximately 31% seen only once; the top ten take under 50%. The sample's time point: persistent/refractory GD, antithyroid drugs over 5 years with positive TRAb. PBMCs provided the RNA from which the TCR library was made. The patient group derived from an endocrinology department in Xi'an, China. Tubes containing EDTA received 8 to 9.5 milliliters of drawn peripheral blood. This clonotype occurred a few times. What it recognizes is unknown.

This chain uses TRBV20-1 with TRBJ1-5; D not resolved. Sequencing was performed on peripheral blood mononuclear cells (PBMCs), taken when the disease was refractory, from a patient treated with antithyroid drugs. The receptor's source is a female donor with Graves disease. CDR3 in amino acids: CSARDSGKQPQHF. CDR3 nucleotide sequence: TGCAGTGCTAGAGACTCGGGGAAGCAGCCCCAGCATTTT.